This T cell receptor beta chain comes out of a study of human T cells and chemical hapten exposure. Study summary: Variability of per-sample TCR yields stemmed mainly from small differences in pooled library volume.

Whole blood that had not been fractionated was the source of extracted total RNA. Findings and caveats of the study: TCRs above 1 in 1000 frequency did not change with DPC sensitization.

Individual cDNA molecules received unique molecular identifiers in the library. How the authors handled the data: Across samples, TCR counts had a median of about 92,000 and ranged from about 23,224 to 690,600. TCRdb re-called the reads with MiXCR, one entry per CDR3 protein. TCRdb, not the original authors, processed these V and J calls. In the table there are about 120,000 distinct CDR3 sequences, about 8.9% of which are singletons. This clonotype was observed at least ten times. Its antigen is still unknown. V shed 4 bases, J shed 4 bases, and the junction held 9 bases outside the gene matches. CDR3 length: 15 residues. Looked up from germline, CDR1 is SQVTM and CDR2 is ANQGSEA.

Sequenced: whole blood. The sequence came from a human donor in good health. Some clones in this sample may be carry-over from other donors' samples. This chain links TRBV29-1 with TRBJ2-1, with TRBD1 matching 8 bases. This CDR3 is CSVALRDRLYNEQFF. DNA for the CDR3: TGCAGCGTTGCTCTCCGGGACAGGCTATACAATGAGCAGTTCTTC.